This passage covers 22 T cell receptor beta chains from one sample sequenced in a study of memory CD4+ T cells and cytomegalovirus serostatus. Some clones are missing from TCRdb's copy, which holds only in-frame ones; the method was immunoSEQ multiplex PCR. The sample consists of some 48,000 clones, more than 70% of them appearing once. Single viable CD3+CD4+CD8-CD45RO+ cells were sorted as the memory CD4+ T cells. The specimen was memory CD4+ T cells from blood. These receptors all come from an adult in good health and CMV-seronegative.

This clone was seen only a few times. This chain uses TRBV30 with TRBJ1-5, with D possibly being TRBD1 (5 bases). Germline lookup yields CDR1 GTSNPN and CDR2 SVGIG (reference sequence). V dropped 5 bases and J dropped 1 base, with 21 bases sitting between them. The CDR3 runs to 17 residues. DNA of the CDR3: TGTGCCTGGGGTGACGCGAGTTGGTGGGGCAGCAATCAGCCCCAGCATTTT. This codes for CAWGDASWWGSNQPQHF.

Only a few counts were recorded for this clone. The chain joins TRBV6-5 to TRBJ1-4; TRBD1 might be the D (6 bases). Looked up from germline, CDR1 is MNHEY and CDR2 is SVGAGI. The CDR3 runs to 14 residues. V dropped 6 bases and J dropped 2 bases, with 10 bases sitting between them. The CDR3 sequence: CASSRGWTNEKLFF. DNA of the CDR3: TGTGCCAGCAGCAGGGGTTGGACTAATGAAAAACTGTTTTTT.

V usage is TRBV5-4 and J usage is TRBJ2-7, with a tentative D call TRBD2 (5 bases). V gave up 4 bases and J gave up 2 bases, with 10 bases separating them. From germline, CDR1 is SGHNT and CDR2 YYREEE (reference sequence). This CDR3 has 13 amino acids. The CDR3 loop reads CASSPRGPYEQYF. DNA for the CDR3: TGTGCCAGCAGCCCACGGGGTCCCTACGAGCAGTACTTC. Filled out from reference TRBV5-4 and TRBJ2-7, the complete variable domain reads ETGVTQSPTHLIKTRGQQVTLRCSSQSGHNTVSWYQQALGQGPQFIFQYYREEENGRGNFPPRFSGLQFPNYSSELNVNALELDDSALYLCASSPRGPYEQYFGPGTRLTVT.

The V and J genes are TRBV6-5 and TRBJ2-5; D may match TRBD1 or TRBD2 (5 bases each). The germline CDR1 and CDR2 sequences are MNHEY and SVGAGI. The CDR3 sequence is 14 residues long. V was cut by 5 bases and J by 0 bases, with 10 bases left in between. CDR3 bases: TGTGCCAGCAGTAGGGGACGGAACCAAGAGACCCAGTACTTC. Encoded protein: CASSRGRNQETQYF.

This chain connects TRBV4-2 to TRBJ1-5, with D possibly matching TRBD1 (5 bases). The V gene's germline CDR1 is LGHNA and CDR2 YNFKEQ. The CDR3 is made up of 15 amino acids. Trimming cost V 0 bases and J 6 bases, with 12 bases left between them. The CDR3 loop reads CASSQETQGSQPQHF. The CDR3 DNA is TGTGCCAGCAGCCAAGAGACGCAGGGCAGTCAGCCCCAGCATTTT.

The chain is built from TRBV7-9 and TRBJ2-7; D gene unclear. From germline, CDR1 is SEHNR and CDR2 FQNEAQ (reference sequence). V was pared by 5 bases and J by 4 bases, with 6 bases between. There are 11 residues in the CDR3. CDR3 in amino acids: CASSPRYEQYF. The CDR3 bases are TGTGCCAGCAGCCCGCGATACGAGCAGTACTTC.

This clone occurred once. J is TRBJ2-7 and V is TRBV29-1; maybe TRBD1 (6 bases). V lost 7 bases and J 0 bases, leaving 19 bases between the germline ends. Germline assignment: CDR1 SQVTM and CDR2 ANQGSEA. CDR3 length: 15 amino acids. CDR3 loop: CSASWGTGNSYEQYF. The CDR3 DNA reads TGCAGCGCCTCCTGGGGTACAGGGAACTCCTACGAGCAGTACTTC.

The rearrangement uses TRBV14 and TRBJ1-3; D unclear. Per the germline V gene, CDR1 is SGHDN and CDR2 is FVKESK. Trimming left V 2 bases short and J 0 bases short, with 5 bases between. CDR3 size: 14 residues. The DNA of the CDR3 is TGTGCCAGCAGCCAACACGTCTCTGGAAACACCATATATTTT. Translation gives CASSQHVSGNTIYF.

The gene calls are TRBV5-1 and TRBJ1-4; 9 nucleotides line up with TRBD1. CDR3 length: 16 amino acids. The germline CDR1 and CDR2 sequences are SGHRS and YFSETQ. The trim removed 4 bases at V and 8 bases at J, leaving 12 bases unmatched. This CDR3 reads CASSPGQGRRSEKLFF. CDR3 DNA sequence: TGCGCCAGCAGCCCGGGACAGGGTAGACGGAGCGAAAAACTGTTTTTT.

V is TRBV5-6 and J is TRBJ2-7, with a possible D match to TRBD1 (5 bases). The CDR3 extends over 14 amino acids. From germline, CDR1 is SGHDT and CDR2 YYEEEE. V was clipped by 4 bases and J by 2 bases, with 13 bases between them. The chain's CDR3 is CASSVEGVPYEQYF. The DNA for the CDR3 is TGTGCCAGCAGCGTCGAAGGGGTTCCCTACGAGCAGTACTTC.

This chain joins TRBV5-1 and TRBJ1-2; tentative D call: TRBD1 (6 bases). Per germline, CDR1 SGHRS and CDR2 YFSETQ. This CDR3 comprises 13 residues. The V gene lost 1 base and the J gene lost 10 bases, with 14 bases spanning the gap. This CDR3 reads CASSLNREASYTF. Written as DNA, the CDR3 is TGCGCCAGCAGCTTGAACAGGGAAGCCTCCTACACCTTC.

The CDR3 bases are TGTGCCAGCCAGGGATGGGCGGGACAGCCTTACGAGCAGTACTTC. Encoded protein: CASQGWAGQPYEQYF. This chain links TRBV6-1 with TRBJ2-7, with D perhaps TRBD1 (7 bases). Trimming pared 8 bases from V and 4 bases from J, leaving 21 bases between. CDR3 length equals 15 residues. Germline V CDR1 and CDR2: MNHNS, SASEGT.

This sequence joins TRBV11-2 and TRBJ2-2; 7 bases align to TRBD2. There are 16 residues in the CDR3. V lost 7 bases, J lost 2 bases, and 10 bases stayed unmatched. Germline V gene lookup returns CDR1 SGHAT and CDR2 FQNNGV. The chain's CDR3 is CASTPSGGYNTGELFF. The CDR3 DNA reads TGTGCCAGCACCCCCTCGGGGGGTTACAACACCGGGGAGCTGTTTTTT. Filled out from reference TRBV11-2 and TRBJ2-2, the complete variable domain reads EAGVAQSPRYKIIEKRQSVAFWCNPISGHATLYWYQQILGQGPKLLIQFQNNGVVDDSQLPKDRFSAERLKGVDSTLKIQPAKLEDSAVYLCASTPSGGYNTGELFFGEGSRLTVL.

This clone came up a few times. CDR3 sequence (DNA): TGTGCCAGCAGCTTGGACATCGGTCGATCTAATGAAAAACTGTTTTTT. The encoded protein is CASSLDIGRSNEKLFF. V and J are TRBV5-4 and TRBJ1-4; D gene uncertain. V was pared by 0 bases and J by 3 bases, with 12 bases between. The germline CDR1 and CDR2 sequences are SGHNT and YYREEE (reference sequence). The length of the CDR3 is 16 residues.

This chain connects TRBV5-1 to TRBJ2-7; 7 nucleotides match TRBD1. Germline assignment: CDR1 SGHRS and CDR2 YFSETQ. The CDR3 is 14 amino acids. The trim removed 0 bases at V and 6 bases at J, leaving 6 bases unmatched. The CDR3 bases are TGCGCCAGCAGCTTGGAAGACAGGGCTCCCGAGCAGTACTTC. It codes for CASSLEDRAPEQYF.

The rearrangement joins TRBV2 to TRBJ1-1; weak D call: TRBD1 (5 bases). This CDR3 is 16 amino acids long. CDR1 and CDR2 (germline): SNHLY, FYNNEI. Trimming removed 6 bases from V and 0 bases from J, with 17 bases in between. CDR3 sequence (DNA): TGTGCCAGCAGGATCACGCGGGACGGATTGAACACTGAAGCTTTCTTT. This codes for CASRITRDGLNTEAFF.

The genes are TRBV7-7 and TRBJ2-5; possibly TRBD1 or TRBD2 for D (5 bases each). Germline lookup yields CDR1 SSHAT and CDR2 FNYEAQ (reference sequence). V lost 0 bases to trimming and J lost 5 bases, with 10 bases between them. This CDR3 has 14 amino acids. The CDR3 bases are TGTGCCAGCAGCTTAGCTGGGGGTGTGGAGACCCAGTACTTC. It yields the protein CASSLAGGVETQYF.

This clone has only one observation. The rearrangement uses TRBV7-8 and TRBJ1-4; a possible D gene is TRBD1 (5 bases). The CDR3 sequence is 15 residues long. CDR1 is SGHVS and CDR2 is FQNEAQ in the germline V gene. Trimming pared 2 bases from V and 1 base from J, leaving 8 bases between. The CDR3 reads CASSLWGGTNEKLFF. The CDR3 bases are TGTGCCAGCAGCTTATGGGGGGGAACTAATGAAAAACTGTTTTTT.

This chain connects TRBV7-2 to TRBJ2-5; D unclear. Trimming removed 0 bases from V and 4 bases from J, with 15 bases in between. CDR1 and CDR2 from the germline V gene are SGHTA and FQGNSA. The CDR3 totals 16 residues. The CDR3 here is CASSLAGGRSRETQYF. The CDR3 coding sequence is TGTGCCAGCAGCTTAGCCGGCGGACGTAGCAGAGAGACCCAGTACTTC.

In DNA form, the CDR3 reads TGTGCCAGCAGTCCCTGGGACAGAGACTCCGAGTACTTC. It specifies CASSPWDRDSEYF. This chain joins TRBV27 and TRBJ2-7, with 7 nucleotides matching TRBD1. The CDR3 sequence is 13 residues long. The junction had 12 bases not matched to a gene; V was cut back by 5 bases and J by 11 bases. The V gene's germline CDR1 is MNHEY and CDR2 SMNVEV (reference sequence).

The genes are TRBV27 and TRBJ2-7, with 7 nucleotides matching TRBD1. Germline CDR1 is MNHEY and CDR2 is SMNVEV (reference sequence). With 6 bases clipped from V and 3 bases from J, the junction kept 8 bases outside the gene matches. This CDR3 is 14 amino acids long. CDR3 coding DNA: TGTGCCAGCAGGCCGGGACAGAGATACTACGAGCAGTACTTC. This gives the protein CASRPGQRYYEQYF.

The chain links TRBV10-1 to TRBJ1-1; 8 bases align to TRBD1. The V and J ends lost 0 bases and 0 bases, in that order; junction bases with no gene match: 3. In germline, CDR1 is WNHNN, CDR2 SYGVQD (reference sequence). This CDR3 has 16 amino acids. The CDR3 region has the DNA TGCGCCAGCAGTGAGTCCAGGGGGCCCTTGAACACTGAAGCTTTCTTT. It is translated as CASSESRGPLNTEAFF.